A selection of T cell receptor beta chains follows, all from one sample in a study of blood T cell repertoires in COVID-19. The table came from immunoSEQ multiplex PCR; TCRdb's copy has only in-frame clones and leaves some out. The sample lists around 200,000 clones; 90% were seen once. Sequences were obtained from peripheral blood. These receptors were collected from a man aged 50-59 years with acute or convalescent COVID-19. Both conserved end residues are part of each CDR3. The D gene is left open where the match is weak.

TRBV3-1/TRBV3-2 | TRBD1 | CASWGQGANWAGELFF
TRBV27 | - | CASSVYPTIVSGNQEETQYF
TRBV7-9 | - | CASSFNSSAYGYTF
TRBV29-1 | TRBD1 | CSVDHRGRGYNEQFF
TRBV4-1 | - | CASSQVAGTEAFF
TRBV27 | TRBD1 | CASSSHTGQQANVLTF
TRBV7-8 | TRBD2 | CASSLYFVGSGGNNEQFF
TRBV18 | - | CASSPGLGNTEAFF
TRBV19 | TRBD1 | CASSTGTGLDRYNEQFF
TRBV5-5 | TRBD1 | CASSTSTGAYTDTQYF
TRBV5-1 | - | CASSLDTNYGYTF
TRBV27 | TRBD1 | CASSRDRVVHEQYF
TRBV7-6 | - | CASSPIPGGEKLFF
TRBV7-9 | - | CASSLVGGWTGELFF
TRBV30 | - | CAWSPRYNSPLHF
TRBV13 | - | CASSFGVSDTQYF
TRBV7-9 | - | CASSATVDEQFF